Sequencing of this TCR beta chain was carried out in a study of cytomegalovirus exposure and HLA in healthy donors. The study's findings and limits: In a later analysis, at a false discovery rate of 0.05, 16,951 TCR beta sequences were associated with HLA alleles. Data from an earlier analysis indicated that most TCR beta V segments were productive either about 87% or about 30% of the time. Diagnosis of cytomegalovirus status made by the classifier reportedly showed high specificity and sensitivity.

Trimming shortened V by 3 bases and J by 5 bases, and 13 bases separated the two germline ends. Germline V gene lookup returns CDR1 KGHSH and CDR2 LQKENI. The CDR3 loop spans 14 amino acids. Remarks on this clone: Antigen specificity is unknown.

The PCR was carried out with 60 Vbeta primers and 13 Jbeta primers. This table comes from immunoSEQ multiplex PCR, and its TCRdb copy is limited to in-frame clones, with some not included. The data show tens of thousands of clones, nearly 80% seen once. The sample comprised PBMCs. This clonotype originated in a woman in her 40s in good health and CMV-seropositive. The chain employs TRBV18 and TRBJ1-1, with a possible D match to TRBD1 (6 bases). CDR3 protein: CASSPNRELTEAFF. The CDR3 DNA reads as TGTGCCAGCTCACCTAACAGGGAGTTGACTGAAGCTTTCTTT. Complete variable domain (other parts from reference TRBV18 and TRBJ1-1): NAGVMQNPRHLVRRRGQEARLRCSPMKGHSHVYWYRQLPEEGLKFMVYLQKENIIDESGMPKERFSAEFPKEGPSILRIQQVVRGDSAAYFCASSPNRELTEAFFGQGTRLTVV.